This T cell receptor (beta chain) derives from a study of T cell changes during pregnancy in multiple sclerosis. Only in-frame clones appear in the TCRdb table, and some are missing; sequencing was by immunoSEQ multiplex PCR. The sample contains over 25,000 clones, roughly nine tenths of which appear only once. The CDR3 has 13 residues. V dropped 3 bases and J dropped 3 bases, with 8 bases sitting between them. Germline V lookup: CDR1 MGHRA, CDR2 YSYEKL. V is TRBV4-1 and J is TRBJ1-2; perhaps TRBD1 as D (5 bases). The sample was CD8+ T cells from peripheral blood mononuclear cells, taken in the second trimester of pregnancy. The sequence derives from a female donor with multiple sclerosis, enrolled in a pregnancy study. CDR3 DNA: TGCGCCAGCAGCCAGGCGGGGGACTATGGCTACACCTTC. Its protein is CASSQAGDYGYTF.